Listed here are 22 T cell receptor beta chains from one sample, sequenced in a study of blood T cell repertoires in COVID-19. Repertoires were generated with immunoSEQ multiplex PCR, while TCRdb's copy carries only in-frame clones and drops some. The sample records about 310,000 clones, over 85% being singletons. Material: PBMCs or T cells enriched from blood (not recorded which). These TCRs come from a woman aged 30 to 39 who had recovered from COVID-19.

This chain joins TRBV7-6 and TRBJ2-5; D perhaps matches TRBD2 (5 bases). Germline CDR1 SGHVS, CDR2 FNYEAQ. CDR3 length: 15 amino acids. Trimming stripped 0 bases from V and 2 bases from J, with 10 bases between. DNA for the CDR3: TGTGCCAGCAGCTTAGCGGGAGTCAAACAAGAGACCCAGTACTTC. It is translated as CASSLAGVKQETQYF.

This clone was counted a few times. CDR3 region: CSARTSGEQYF. CDR3 in DNA: TGCAGCGCTAGGACTAGCGGAGAGCAGTACTTC. V is TRBV29-1 and J is TRBJ2-7; TRBD2 agrees at 10 bases. Per the germline V gene, CDR1 is SQVTM and CDR2 is ANQGSEA. V shed 7 bases, J shed 7 bases, and the junction held 4 bases outside the gene matches. This CDR3 spans 11 amino acids.

This clone was seen a handful of times. This chain connects TRBV5-1 to TRBJ1-2; perhaps TRBD1 as D (5 bases). The CDR3 has 16 amino acids. The V end was cut by 0 bases, the J end by 0 bases, with 12 bases between. The germline gives CDR1 SGHRS, CDR2 YFSETQ. The CDR3 reads CASSLARGVTNYGYTF. CDR3 DNA sequence: TGCGCCAGCAGCTTGGCGCGGGGCGTAACTAACTATGGCTACACCTTC.

This chain links TRBV7-6 with TRBJ2-7; 11 nucleotides agree with TRBD2. This CDR3 spans 15 amino acids. J gave up 2 bases and V 2 bases, and 2 bases lay outside the gene matches. Looked up from germline, CDR1 is SGHVS and CDR2 is FNYEAQ. The CDR3 DNA sequence: TGTGCCAGCAGCTTACGTAGCGGGAGGGCCTACGAGCAGTACTTC. It is translated as CASSLRSGRAYEQYF.

The chain combines TRBV29-1 with TRBJ2-2; 11 bases map to TRBD2. Germline CDR1 and CDR2: SQVTM and ANQGSEA. The ends lost 7 bases at V and 2 bases at J; junction bases unmatched: 6. The length of the CDR3 is 15 residues. The DNA for the CDR3 is TGCAGCGCGCTACTAGCGGGAGACAACACCGGGGAGCTGTTTTTT. This sequence encodes CSALLAGDNTGELFF.

This clone came up a few times. The chain uses TRBV7-8 and TRBJ1-6, with a tentative D call TRBD1 (5 bases). Trimming shortened V by 4 bases and J by 3 bases, and 16 bases separated the two germline ends. Per germline, CDR1 SGHVS and CDR2 FQNEAQ. The CDR3 has 17 amino acids. CDR3 nucleotide sequence: TGTGCCAGCAGCTCCCGGGGGGTTGGGGGCTATAATTCACCCCTCCACTTT. This encodes CASSSRGVGGYNSPLHF. Looking up the rest from reference TRBV7-8 and TRBJ1-6 gives the full variable domain: GAGVSQSPRYKVAKRGQDVALRCDPISGHVSLFWYQQALGQGPEFLTYFQNEAQLDKSGLPSDRFFAERPEGSVSTLKIQRTQQEDSAVYLCASSSRGVGGYNSPLHFGNGTRLTVT.

The J gene is TRBJ2-3, the V gene TRBV24-1; D might be TRBD1 (5 bases). Germline CDR1 KGHDR, CDR2 SFDVKD. This CDR3 contains 16 residues. V dropped 1 base and J dropped 1 base, with 11 bases sitting between them. The CDR3 DNA is TGTGCCACCAGTGATTTAGGACAAAGGGGCACAGATACGCAGTATTTT. Translation: CATSDLGQRGTDTQYF.

The sample holds one count of this clone. The V gene is TRBV20-1, the J gene TRBJ1-1; D is unclear. Per the germline V gene, CDR1 is DFQATT and CDR2 is SNEGSKA (reference sequence). Trimming pared 0 bases from V and 6 bases from J, leaving 5 bases between. The CDR3 loop spans 11 amino acids. The CDR3 nucleotides read TGCAGTGCTAGAGAGAGCGCTGAAGCTTTCTTT. Translating it yields CSARESAEAFF.

The rearrangement links TRBV3-1 (or the pseudogene TRBV3-2) to TRBJ1-2; D gene ambiguous. This CDR3 has 13 residues. CDR1 is LGHDT and CDR2 is YNNKEL in the germline V gene (reference sequence). V lost 1 base and J 6 bases, leaving 9 bases between the germline ends. The chain's CDR3 is CASSQGGRDGYTF. CDR3 nucleotides: TGTGCCAGCAGCCAAGGAGGGCGTGATGGCTACACCTTC.

The rearrangement links TRBV9 to TRBJ2-2, with D possibly being TRBD2 (6 bases). Germline V gives CDR1 SGDLS, CDR2 YYNGEE. V was cut by 5 bases and J by 2 bases, with 22 bases left in between. The CDR3 is 18 residues long. The CDR3: CASSPLTSFKDNTGELFF. CDR3 DNA sequence: TGTGCCAGCAGTCCCTTAACTAGCTTCAAAGACAACACCGGGGAGCTGTTTTTT.

V gene TRBV19 combines with J gene TRBJ2-7; TRBD1 agrees at 7 bases. The ends lost 6 bases at V and 6 bases at J; junction bases unmatched: 5. CDR1 and CDR2 (germline): LNHDA, SQIVND (reference sequence). This CDR3 spans 12 amino acids. The chain's CDR3 is CASRRQGSEQYF. CDR3 bases: TGTGCCAGTAGGAGACAGGGAAGCGAGCAGTACTTC.

The V gene is TRBV5-1, the J gene TRBJ1-2; 9 nucleotides agree with TRBD1. Germline-derived CDR1 and CDR2 are SGHRS and YFSETQ. The CDR3 is made up of 17 amino acids. Trimming took 4 bases from V and 4 from J; bases not matched to a gene: 14. The chain's CDR3 is CASSPPTAGQGTYGYTF. In DNA, the CDR3 is TGCGCCAGCAGCCCCCCAACCGCGGGACAGGGTACCTATGGCTACACCTTC.

This chain connects TRBV6-2 or TRBV6-3 to TRBJ2-1; 8 nucleotides agree with TRBD2. CDR1 is MNHEY, CDR2 SVGEGT, per germline. This CDR3 contains 15 residues. Trimming cost V 0 bases and J 8 bases; bases outside gene matches: 6. The CDR3 region is CASSYSSGLVDEQFF. DNA of the CDR3: TGTGCCAGCAGTTACTCATCGGGACTAGTCGATGAGCAGTTCTTC.

V is TRBV24-1 and J is TRBJ1-2, with D uncertain. V was cut by 4 bases and J by 7 bases, with 9 bases left in between. This CDR3 contains 12 residues. Germline-derived CDR1 and CDR2 are KGHDR and SFDVKD. CDR3 in amino acids: CATSEGGSGYTF. The CDR3 DNA follows: TGTGCCACCAGTGAAGGAGGTTCTGGCTACACCTTC.

The gene calls are TRBV28 and TRBJ2-3; D is undetermined. From germline, CDR1 is MDHEN and CDR2 SYDVKM. The CDR3 spans 13 residues. Trimming took 6 bases from V and 0 from J, leaving 7 bases between them. CDR3 sequence reads: CASRLTSTDTQYF. The CDR3 region has the DNA TGTGCCAGCAGACTAACTAGCACAGATACGCAGTATTTT.

This clone was seen a few times. This chain uses TRBV5-4 with TRBJ1-2; 8 bases are a match to TRBD1. Germline trimming cut 4 bases from V and 3 bases from J; bases unmatched to any gene: 5. Per germline, CDR1 SGHNT and CDR2 YYREEE (reference sequence). This CDR3 comprises 14 residues. The CDR3 DNA follows: TGTGCCAGCAGCAATCAGGGGGCGGACTATGGCTACACCTTC. Its translation is CASSNQGADYGYTF.

This chain uses TRBV3-1 (or the pseudogene TRBV3-2) with TRBJ2-6; 8 bases fit TRBD2. Germline CDR1 reads LGHDT; CDR2 reads YNNKEL (reference sequence). V was clipped by 8 bases and J by 0 bases; unmatched bases: 6. The length of the CDR3 is 16 residues. The CDR3 is CASSLAGFSGANVLTF. DNA for the CDR3: TGTGCCAGCTCTCTAGCGGGCTTCTCTGGGGCCAACGTCCTGACTTTC.

The chain links TRBV4-2 to TRBJ2-5; 7 nucleotides agree with TRBD2. The CDR3 is 16 residues long. Germline CDR1 LGHNA, CDR2 YNFKEQ. V gave up 0 bases and J gave up 5 bases; unmatched junction bases: 9. CDR3 in amino acids: CASSQEMRREWETQYF. Written as DNA, the CDR3 is TGTGCCAGCAGCCAAGAAATGCGGCGGGAGTGGGAGACCCAGTACTTC.

V usage is TRBV28 and J usage is TRBJ1-1, with TRBD1 matching over 8 bases. The CDR3 runs 15 residues. Germline assignment: CDR1 MDHEN and CDR2 SYDVKM. The V and J ends lost 9 bases and 1 base, in that order; junction bases with no gene match: 10. The CDR3 coding sequence is TGTGCCAGTGGACTGAACAGGGGGTCGAACACTGAAGCTTTCTTT. Translating it yields CASGLNRGSNTEAFF.

V usage is TRBV21-1 and J usage is TRBJ2-3; the table names TRBD1, a call not compared with the DNA. TRBV21-1 is assigned pseudogene status. The length of the CDR3 is 14 residues. DNA of the CDR3: TGTGCCAGCAGCAAAGAACCGACAGGTCGTGGGCAGTATTTT. Protein: CASSKEPTGRGQYF.

The V call is TRBV5-6, the J call TRBJ2-1; 10 bases match TRBD2. The germline V gene encodes CDR1 SGHDT and CDR2 YYEEEE. V gave up 0 bases and J gave up 12 bases; unmatched junction bases: 12. The CDR3 spans 16 residues. CDR3 bases: TGTGCCAGCAGCTTGGAGCTAGCGGGAGATTCTTACGGGCAGTTCTTC. It yields the protein CASSLELAGDSYGQFF.

This clone was observed a handful of times. The chain joins TRBV30 to TRBJ1-2; D not certain. V gave up 6 bases and J gave up 1 base, with 12 bases separating them. CDR3 size: 13 residues. In germline, CDR1 is GTSNPN, CDR2 SVGIG (reference sequence). The DNA of the CDR3 is TGTGCCTGTAACACCGATAATAACTATGGCTACACCTTC. Its protein product is CACNTDNNYGYTF.